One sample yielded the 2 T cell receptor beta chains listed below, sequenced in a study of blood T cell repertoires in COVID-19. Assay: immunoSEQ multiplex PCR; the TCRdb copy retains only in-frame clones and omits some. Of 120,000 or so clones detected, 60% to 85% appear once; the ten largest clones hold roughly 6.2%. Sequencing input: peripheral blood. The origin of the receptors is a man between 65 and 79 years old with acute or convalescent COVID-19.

CDR3 residues: CASSSSRDRNGYTF. As DNA, the CDR3 is TGTGCCAGCAGCTCCAGCCGGGACAGGAATGGCTACACCTTC. The chain has TRBV11-2 and TRBJ1-2, with 8 bases that match TRBD1. The J segment lost 6 bases and the V segment lost 4 bases, leaving 7 bases of the junction unmatched. Per germline, CDR1 SGHAT and CDR2 FQNNGV. The CDR3 is 14 residues long.

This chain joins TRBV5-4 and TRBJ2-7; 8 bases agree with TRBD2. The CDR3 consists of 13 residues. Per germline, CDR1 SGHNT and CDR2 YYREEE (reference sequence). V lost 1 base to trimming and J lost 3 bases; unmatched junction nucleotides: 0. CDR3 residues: CASSLTSGYEQYF. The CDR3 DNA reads TGTGCCAGCAGCTTGACTAGCGGCTACGAGCAGTACTTC.